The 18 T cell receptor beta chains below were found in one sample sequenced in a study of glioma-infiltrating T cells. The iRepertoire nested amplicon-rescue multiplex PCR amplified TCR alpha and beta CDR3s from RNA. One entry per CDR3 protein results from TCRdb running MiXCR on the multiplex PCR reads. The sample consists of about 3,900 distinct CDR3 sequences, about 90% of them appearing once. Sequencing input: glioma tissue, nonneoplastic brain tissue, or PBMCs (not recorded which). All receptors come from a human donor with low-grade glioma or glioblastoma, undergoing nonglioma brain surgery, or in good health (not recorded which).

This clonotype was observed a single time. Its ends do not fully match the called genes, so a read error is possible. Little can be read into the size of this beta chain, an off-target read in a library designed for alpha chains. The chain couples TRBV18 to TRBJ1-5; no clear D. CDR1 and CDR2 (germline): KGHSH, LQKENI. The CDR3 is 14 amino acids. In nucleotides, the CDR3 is TGTGCCAGCAGTTTAGCGGGGAGCAATCAGACCCAGCATTTT. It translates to CASSLAGSNQTQHF.

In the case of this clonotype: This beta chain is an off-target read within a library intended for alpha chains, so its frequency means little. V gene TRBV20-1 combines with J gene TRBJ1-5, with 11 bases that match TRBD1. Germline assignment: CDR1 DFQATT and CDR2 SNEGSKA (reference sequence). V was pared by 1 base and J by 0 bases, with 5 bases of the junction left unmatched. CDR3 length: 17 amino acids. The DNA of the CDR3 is TGCAGTGCTAGAGTGGGACAGGGGGGGAATAGCAATCAGCCCCAGCATTTT. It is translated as CSARVGQGGNSNQPQHF.

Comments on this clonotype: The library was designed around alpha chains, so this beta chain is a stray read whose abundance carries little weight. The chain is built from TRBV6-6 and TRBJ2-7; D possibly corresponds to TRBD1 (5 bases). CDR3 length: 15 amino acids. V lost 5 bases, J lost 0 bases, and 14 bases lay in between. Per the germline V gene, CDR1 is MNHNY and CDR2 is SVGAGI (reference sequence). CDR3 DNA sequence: TGTGCCAGCAGTCGCCTAGGGGCCTTCTCCTACGAGCAGTACTTC. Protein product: CASSRLGAFSYEQYF.

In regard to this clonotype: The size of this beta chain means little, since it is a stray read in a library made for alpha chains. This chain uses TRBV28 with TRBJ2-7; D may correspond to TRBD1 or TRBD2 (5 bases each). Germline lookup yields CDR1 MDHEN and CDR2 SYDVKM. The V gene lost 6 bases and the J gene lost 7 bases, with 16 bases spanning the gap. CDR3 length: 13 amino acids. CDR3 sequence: CASRRSGTGEQYF. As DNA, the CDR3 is TGTGCCAGCAGGCGTTCAGGGACGGGGGAGCAGTACTTC. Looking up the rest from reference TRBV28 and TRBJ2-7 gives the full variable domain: DVKVTQSSRYLVKRTGEKVFLECVQDMDHENMFWYRQDPGLGLRLIYFSYDVKMKEKGDIPEGYSVSREKKERFSLILESASTNQTSMYLCASRRSGTGEQYFGPGTRLTVT.

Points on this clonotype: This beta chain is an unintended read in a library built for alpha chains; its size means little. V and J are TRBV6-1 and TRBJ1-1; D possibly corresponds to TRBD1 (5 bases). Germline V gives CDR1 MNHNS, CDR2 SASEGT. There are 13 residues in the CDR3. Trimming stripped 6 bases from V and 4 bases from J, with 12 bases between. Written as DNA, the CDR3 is TGTGCCAGCAGCCAACAGGAAGGCACTGAAGCTTTCTTT. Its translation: CASSQQEGTEAFF.

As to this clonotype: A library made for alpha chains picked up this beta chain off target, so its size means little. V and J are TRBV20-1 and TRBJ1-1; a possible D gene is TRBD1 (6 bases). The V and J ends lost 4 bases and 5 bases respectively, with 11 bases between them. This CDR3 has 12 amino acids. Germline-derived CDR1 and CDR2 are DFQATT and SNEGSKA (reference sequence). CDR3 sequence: CSAKGGKTEAFF. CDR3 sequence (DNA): TGCAGTGCTAAGGGGGGAAAGACTGAAGCTTTCTTT.

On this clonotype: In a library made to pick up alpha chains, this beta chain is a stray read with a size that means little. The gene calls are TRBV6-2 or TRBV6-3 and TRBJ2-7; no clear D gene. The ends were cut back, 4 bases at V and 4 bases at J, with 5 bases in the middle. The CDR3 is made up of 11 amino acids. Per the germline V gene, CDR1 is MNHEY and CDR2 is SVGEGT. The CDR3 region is CASSSQYEQYF. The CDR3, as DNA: TGTGCCAGCAGTTCCCAATACGAGCAGTACTTC.

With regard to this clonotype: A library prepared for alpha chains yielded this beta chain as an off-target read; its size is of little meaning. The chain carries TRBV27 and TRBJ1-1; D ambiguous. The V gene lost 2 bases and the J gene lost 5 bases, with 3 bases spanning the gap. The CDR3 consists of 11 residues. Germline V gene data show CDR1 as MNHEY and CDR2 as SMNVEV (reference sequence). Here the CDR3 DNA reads TGTGCCAGCAGTTTAGAGACTGAAGCTTTCTTT. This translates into CASSLETEAFF.

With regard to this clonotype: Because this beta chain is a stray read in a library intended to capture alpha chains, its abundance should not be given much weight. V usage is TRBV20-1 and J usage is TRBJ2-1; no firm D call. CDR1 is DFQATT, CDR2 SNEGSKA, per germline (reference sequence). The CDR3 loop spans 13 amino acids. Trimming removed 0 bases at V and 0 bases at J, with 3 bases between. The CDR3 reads CSAREDSYNEQFF. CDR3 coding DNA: TGCAGTGCTAGAGAGGACTCCTACAATGAGCAGTTCTTC.

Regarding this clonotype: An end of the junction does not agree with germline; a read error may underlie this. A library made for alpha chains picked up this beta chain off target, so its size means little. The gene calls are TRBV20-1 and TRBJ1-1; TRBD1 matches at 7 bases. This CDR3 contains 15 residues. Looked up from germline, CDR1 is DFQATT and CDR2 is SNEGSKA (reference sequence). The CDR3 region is CGAREQRQGGTEAFF. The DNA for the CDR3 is TGCGGTGCTAGAGAACAGCGACAGGGTGGCACTGAAGCTTTCTTT.

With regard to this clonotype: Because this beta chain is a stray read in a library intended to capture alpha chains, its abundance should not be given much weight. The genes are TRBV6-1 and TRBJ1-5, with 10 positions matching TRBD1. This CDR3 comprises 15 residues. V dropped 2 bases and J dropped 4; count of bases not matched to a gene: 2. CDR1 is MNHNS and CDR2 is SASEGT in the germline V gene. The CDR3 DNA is TGTGCCAGCAGTGAATGGGGACAGGGGAATCAGCCCCAGCATTTT. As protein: CASSEWGQGNQPQHF.

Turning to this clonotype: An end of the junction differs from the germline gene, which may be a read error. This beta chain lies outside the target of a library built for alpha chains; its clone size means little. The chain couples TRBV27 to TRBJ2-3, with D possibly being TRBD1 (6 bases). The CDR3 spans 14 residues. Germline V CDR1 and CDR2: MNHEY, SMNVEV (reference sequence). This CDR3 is CASSPQGPYVTKYF. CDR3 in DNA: TGTGCCAGCAGTCCGCAGGGGCCCTATGTTACGAAGTATTTT.

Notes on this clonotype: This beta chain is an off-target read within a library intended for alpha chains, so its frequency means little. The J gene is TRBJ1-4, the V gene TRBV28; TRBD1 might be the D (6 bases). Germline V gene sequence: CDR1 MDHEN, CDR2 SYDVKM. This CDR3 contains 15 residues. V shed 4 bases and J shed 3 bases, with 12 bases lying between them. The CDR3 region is CASSSRTASNEKLFF. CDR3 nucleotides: TGTGCCAGCAGTTCGCGGACAGCTTCTAATGAAAAACTGTTTTTT. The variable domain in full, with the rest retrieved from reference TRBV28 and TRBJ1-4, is DVKVTQSSRYLVKRTGEKVFLECVQDMDHENMFWYRQDPGLGLRLIYFSYDVKMKEKGDIPEGYSVSREKKERFSLILESASTNQTSMYLCASSSRTASNEKLFFGSGTQLSVL.

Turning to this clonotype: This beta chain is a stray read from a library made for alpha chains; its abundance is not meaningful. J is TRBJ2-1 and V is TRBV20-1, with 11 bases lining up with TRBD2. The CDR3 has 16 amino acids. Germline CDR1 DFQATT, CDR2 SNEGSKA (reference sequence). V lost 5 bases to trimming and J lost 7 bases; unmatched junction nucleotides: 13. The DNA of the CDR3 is TGCAGTGCTTTAAGATTGGGGACTAGCGGTAGGAATGAGCAGTTCTTC. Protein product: CSALRLGTSGRNEQFF.

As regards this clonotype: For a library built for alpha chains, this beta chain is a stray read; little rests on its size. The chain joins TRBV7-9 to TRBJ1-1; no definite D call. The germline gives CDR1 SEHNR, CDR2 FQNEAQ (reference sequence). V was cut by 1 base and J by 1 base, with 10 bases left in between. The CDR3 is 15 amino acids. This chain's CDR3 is CASSLGAAKNTEAFF. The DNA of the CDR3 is TGTGCCAGCAGCTTAGGGGCGGCTAAGAACACTGAAGCTTTCTTT.

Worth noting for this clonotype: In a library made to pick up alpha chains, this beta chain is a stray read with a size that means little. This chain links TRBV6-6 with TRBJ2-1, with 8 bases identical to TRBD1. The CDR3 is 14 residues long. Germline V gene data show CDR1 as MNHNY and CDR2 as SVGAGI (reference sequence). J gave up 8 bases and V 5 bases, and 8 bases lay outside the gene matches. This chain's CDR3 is CASSGRTGKDEQFF. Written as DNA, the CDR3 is TGTGCCAGCAGTGGGAGGACAGGGAAGGATGAGCAGTTCTTC.

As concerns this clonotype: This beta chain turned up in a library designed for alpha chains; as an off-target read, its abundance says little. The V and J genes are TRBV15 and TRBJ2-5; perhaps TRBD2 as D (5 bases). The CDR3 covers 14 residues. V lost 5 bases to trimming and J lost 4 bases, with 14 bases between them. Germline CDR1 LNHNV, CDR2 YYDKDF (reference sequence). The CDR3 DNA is TGTGCCACCAGCCGATCGCCGGGATTAGAGACCCAGTACTTC. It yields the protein CATSRSPGLETQYF.

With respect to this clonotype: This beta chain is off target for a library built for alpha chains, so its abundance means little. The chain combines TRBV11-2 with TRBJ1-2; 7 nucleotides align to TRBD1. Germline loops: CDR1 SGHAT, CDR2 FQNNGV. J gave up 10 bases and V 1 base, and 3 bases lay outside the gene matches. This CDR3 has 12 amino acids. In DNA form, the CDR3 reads TGTGCCAGCAGCTTAGGACAGGGTGTCTACACCTTC. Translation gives CASSLGQGVYTF.